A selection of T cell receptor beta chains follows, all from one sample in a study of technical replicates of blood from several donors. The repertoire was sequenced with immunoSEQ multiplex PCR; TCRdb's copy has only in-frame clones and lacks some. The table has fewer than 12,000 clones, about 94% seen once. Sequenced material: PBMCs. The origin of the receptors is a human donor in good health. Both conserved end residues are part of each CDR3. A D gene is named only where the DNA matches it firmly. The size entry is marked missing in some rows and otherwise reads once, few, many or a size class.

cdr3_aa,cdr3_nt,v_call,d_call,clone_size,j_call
CASSVRLAGGPTDTQYF,TGTGCCAGCAGCGTGAGACTAGCGGGAGGTCCCACAGATACGCAGTATTTT,TRBV5-4,TRBD2,few,TRBJ2-3
CASSERGLGGYTF,TGTGCCAGCAGTGAAAGGGGTTTGGGTGGCTACACCTTC,TRBV2,.,.,TRBJ1-2
CSVAGFTDTQYF,TGCAGCGTTGCGGGGTTCACAGATACGCAGTATTTT,TRBV29-1,.,.,TRBJ2-3
CAISALAGANEQFF,TGTGCCATCAGTGCACTAGCGGGAGCCAATGAGCAGTTCTTC,TRBV10-3,TRBD2,.,TRBJ2-1
CASSASSGRGNQPQHF,TGTGCCAGCAGCGCGTCCTCGGGCAGGGGCAATCAGCCCCAGCATTTT,TRBV7-9,.,.,TRBJ1-5
CSVARGEVIDTQYF,TGCAGCGTTGCCCGCGGAGAGGTTATAGATACGCAGTATTTT,TRBV29-1,.,.,TRBJ2-3
CASRGAREKLFF,TGTGCCAGCCGGGGGGCTAGGGAAAAACTGTTTTTT,TRBV6-5,.,.,TRBJ1-4
CASSLTSGVYNEQFF,TGTGCCAGCAGCTTAACTAGCGGGGTCTACAATGAGCAGTTCTTC,TRBV5-4,TRBD2,.,TRBJ2-1
CASRQVLNTEAFF,TGTGCCAGCAGGCAGGTGTTGAACACTGAAGCTTTCTTT,TRBV28,.,.,TRBJ1-1
CASSLDRAYNEQFF,TGCGCCAGCAGCCTGGACAGGGCCTACAATGAGCAGTTCTTC,TRBV5-1,TRBD1,.,TRBJ2-1
CASSLGPGPEGSYGYTF,TGCGCCAGCAGCTTGGGACCTGGACCCGAGGGCTCCTATGGCTACACCTTC,TRBV5-1,.,.,TRBJ1-2